Below, 16 T cell receptor beta chains from the same sample are listed, as sequenced in a study of technical replicates of blood from several donors. Repertoires were generated with immunoSEQ multiplex PCR, while TCRdb's copy carries only in-frame clones and drops some. The profile shows tens of thousands of clones, under 98% of them singletons. The sequenced sample consisted of T cells isolated from PBMCs. The receptors originated from a human donor in good health.

The chain is built from TRBV27 and TRBJ2-3, with TRBD2 identical over 7 bases. Unmatched junction bases numbered 11, after V lost 5 bases and J lost 3 bases. The CDR3 consists of 16 residues. The germline gives CDR1 MNHEY, CDR2 SMNVEV (reference sequence). In DNA, the CDR3 is TGTGCCAGCAGTCCCCTGGCTAGCGGAGGGACAGATACGCAGTATTTT. This translates into CASSPLASGGTDTQYF.

This clone was detected once. The chain links TRBV5-1 to TRBJ2-1; 9 bases line up with TRBD2. J gave up 2 bases and V 4 bases, and 4 bases lay outside the gene matches. The CDR3 consists of 15 residues. Looked up from germline, CDR1 is SGHRS and CDR2 is YFSETQ. In nucleotides, the CDR3 is TGCGCCAGCAGCCAAGAGCGGGGGGCCTACAATGAGCAGTTCTTC. This gives the protein CASSQERGAYNEQFF.

The J gene is TRBJ2-1, the V gene TRBV11-2; 8 bases are a match to TRBD2. CDR1 and CDR2 from the germline V gene are SGHAT and FQNNGV. V shed 0 bases and J 13 bases; nucleotides not matched to a gene: 5. CDR3 length: 13 residues. The CDR3 loop is CASSLELADNQFF. CDR3 bases: TGTGCCAGCAGCTTAGAACTAGCGGATAACCAGTTCTTC.

The chain couples TRBV27 to TRBJ1-4; 10 nucleotides align to TRBD1. This CDR3 comprises 16 residues. The junction had 5 bases not matched to a gene; V was cut back by 3 bases and J by 4 bases. Germline V CDR1 and CDR2: MNHEY, SMNVEV (reference sequence). The CDR3 DNA sequence: TGTGCCAGCAGTTTCTGGGACAGGGGAGGTAATGAAAAACTGTTTTTT. Translated, it gives CASSFWDRGGNEKLFF. Looking up the rest from reference TRBV27 and TRBJ1-4 gives the full variable domain: EAQVTQNPRYLITVTGKKLTVTCSQNMNHEYMSWYRQDPGLGLRQIYYSMNVEVTDKGDVPEGYKVSRKEKRNFPLILESPSPNQTSLYFCASSFWDRGGNEKLFFGSGTQLSVL.

This chain links TRBV14 with TRBJ1-2, with TRBD1 identical over 7 bases. In germline, CDR1 is SGHDN, CDR2 FVKESK. The junction had 10 bases not matched to a gene; V was cut back by 3 bases and J by 3 bases. The CDR3 consists of 16 residues. DNA for the CDR3: TGTGCCAGCAGCCAGAAATACGGGACAGATGACTATGGCTACACCTTC. It translates to CASSQKYGTDDYGYTF.

CDR3 amino acids: CASSAVAGGSTDTQYF. The DNA for the CDR3 is TGTGCCAGCAGCGCTGTAGCGGGAGGGAGCACAGATACGCAGTATTTT. The chain joins TRBV5-4 to TRBJ2-3; 11 bases fit TRBD2. The V gene's germline CDR1 is SGHNT and CDR2 YYREEE (reference sequence). V dropped 4 bases and J dropped 0; count of bases not matched to a gene: 4. The CDR3 extends over 16 amino acids. Full variable domain (outside the CDR3, taken from reference TRBV5-4 and TRBJ2-3): ETGVTQSPTHLIKTRGQQVTLRCSSQSGHNTVSWYQQALGQGPQFIFQYYREEENGRGNFPPRFSGLQFPNYSSELNVNALELDDSALYLCASSAVAGGSTDTQYFGPGTRLTVL.

The V call is TRBV6-6, the J call TRBJ1-1; unclear D gene. V lost 5 bases, J lost 3 bases, and 13 bases lay in between. The germline V gene has CDR1 MNHNY and CDR2 SVGAGI (reference sequence). CDR3 size: 14 residues. CDR3 region: CASSGYNRDTEAFF. DNA for the CDR3: TGTGCCAGCAGTGGCTACAACAGAGACACTGAAGCTTTCTTT.

The chain is built from TRBV4-2 and TRBJ2-1; 9 nucleotides match TRBD2. The CDR3 is 15 residues long. Germline V lookup: CDR1 LGHNA, CDR2 YNFKEQ. J lost 6 bases, V lost 1 base, and 4 bases had no gene match. The CDR3 protein is CASSQGLADLNEQFF. As DNA, the CDR3 is TGTGCCAGCAGCCAAGGACTAGCGGATCTCAATGAGCAGTTCTTC.

The table lists this clone with a count of one. The chain links TRBV7-9 to TRBJ1-1; D is unresolved. The germline V and J ends were trimmed by 1 base and 10 bases, with 7 bases remaining between them. This CDR3 comprises 11 residues. Germline V gives CDR1 SEHNR, CDR2 FQNEAQ (reference sequence). CDR3 protein: CASSLVQSAFF. The DNA for the CDR3 is TGTGCCAGCAGCTTAGTCCAGTCAGCTTTCTTT.

This chain links TRBV29-1 with TRBJ1-2, with 8 bases matching TRBD1. V was pared by 6 bases and J by 6 bases, with 9 bases of the junction left unmatched. This CDR3 contains 13 residues. In germline, CDR1 is SQVTM, CDR2 ANQGSEA. The CDR3: CSVPDRVGDGYTF. CDR3 coding DNA: TGCAGCGTCCCGGACAGGGTAGGCGATGGCTACACCTTC.

The rearrangement links TRBV18 to TRBJ1-2; unclear D gene. The CDR3 runs to 15 residues. V dropped 6 bases and J dropped 6 bases, with 20 bases sitting between them. CDR1 is KGHSH and CDR2 is LQKENI in the germline V gene. Written as DNA, the CDR3 is TGTGCCAGCTCCCTCCAGACATCTCTCCGCGATGGCTACACCTTC. Residues: CASSLQTSLRDGYTF.

The chain carries TRBV19 and TRBJ2-7; 12 positions agree with TRBD2. In germline, CDR1 is LNHDA, CDR2 SQIVND (reference sequence). The ends lost 1 base at V and 5 bases at J; junction bases unmatched: 3. The CDR3 extends over 15 amino acids. The CDR3 loop is CASSIGTSGINEQYF. CDR3 coding DNA: TGTGCCAGTAGTATAGGGACTAGCGGGATCAACGAGCAGTACTTC.

The gene calls are TRBV6-5 and TRBJ2-1; no firm D call. Germline assignment: CDR1 MNHEY and CDR2 SVGAGI. V lost 6 bases and J 5 bases, leaving 17 bases between the germline ends. The CDR3 loop spans 15 amino acids. The CDR3 sequence is CASSRTEKPDNEQFF. The DNA for the CDR3 is TGTGCCAGCAGCCGTACAGAAAAACCTGACAATGAGCAGTTCTTC.

The chain links TRBV10-3 to TRBJ2-3; 11 bases agree with TRBD1. Per germline, CDR1 ENHRY and CDR2 SYGVKD. Trimming at V came to 9 bases and at J to 5 bases, leaving 10 bases not matched to a gene. This CDR3 contains 15 residues. CDR3 in amino acids: CAILRTGGLGDTQYF. The DNA of the CDR3 is TGTGCCATTCTAAGGACAGGGGGCTTGGGAGATACGCAGTATTTT.

This chain uses TRBV29-1 with TRBJ1-1, with D possibly TRBD1 on 5 matching bases. Germline loops: CDR1 SQVTM, CDR2 ANQGSEA. This CDR3 spans 13 amino acids. V was trimmed by 6 bases and J by 5 bases, leaving 16 bases between them. The CDR3 protein is CSVKIRVETEAFF. In nucleotides, the CDR3 is TGCAGCGTAAAAATCAGGGTTGAGACTGAAGCTTTCTTT.

This clone was seen just once. The rearrangement uses TRBV28 and TRBJ1-4, with 9 bases aligning to TRBD1. J gave up 4 bases and V 6 bases, and 9 bases lay outside the gene matches. The CDR3 length is 16 residues. The germline V gene encodes CDR1 MDHEN and CDR2 SYDVKM. Here the CDR3 DNA reads TGTGCCAGCAGGGCCGGGACAGGGTTCCGTAATGAAAAACTGTTTTTT. As protein: CASRAGTGFRNEKLFF.